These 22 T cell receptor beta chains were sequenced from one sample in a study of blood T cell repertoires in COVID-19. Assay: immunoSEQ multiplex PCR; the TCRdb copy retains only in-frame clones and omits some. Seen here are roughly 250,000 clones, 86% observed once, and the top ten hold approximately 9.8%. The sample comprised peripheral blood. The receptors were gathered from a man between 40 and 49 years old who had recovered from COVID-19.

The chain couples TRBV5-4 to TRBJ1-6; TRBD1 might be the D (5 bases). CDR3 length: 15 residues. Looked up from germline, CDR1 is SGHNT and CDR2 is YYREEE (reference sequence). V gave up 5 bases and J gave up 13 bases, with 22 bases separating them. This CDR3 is CASRPGGDGRFPLHF. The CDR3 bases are TGTGCCAGCAGGCCGGGCGGGGACGGGAGGTTTCCCCTCCACTTT. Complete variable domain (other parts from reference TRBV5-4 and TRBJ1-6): ETGVTQSPTHLIKTRGQQVTLRCSSQSGHNTVSWYQQALGQGPQFIFQYYREEENGRGNFPPRFSGLQFPNYSSELNVNALELDDSALYLCASRPGGDGRFPLHFGNGTRLTVT.

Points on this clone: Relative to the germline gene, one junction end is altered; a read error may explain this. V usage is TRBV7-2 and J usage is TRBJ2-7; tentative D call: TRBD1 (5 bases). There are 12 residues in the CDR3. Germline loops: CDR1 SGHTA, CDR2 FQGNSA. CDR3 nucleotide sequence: TGTGCCAGCAGCTTATCTCGGCCAGGGCTCCACTTC. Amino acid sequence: CASSLSRPGLHF.

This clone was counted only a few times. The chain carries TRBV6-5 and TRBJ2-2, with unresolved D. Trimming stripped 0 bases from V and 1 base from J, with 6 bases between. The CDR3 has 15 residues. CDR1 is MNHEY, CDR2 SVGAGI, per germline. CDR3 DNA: TGTGCCAGCAGTTACTCTTTCCTGAACACCGGGGAGCTGTTTTTT. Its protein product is CASSYSFLNTGELFF.

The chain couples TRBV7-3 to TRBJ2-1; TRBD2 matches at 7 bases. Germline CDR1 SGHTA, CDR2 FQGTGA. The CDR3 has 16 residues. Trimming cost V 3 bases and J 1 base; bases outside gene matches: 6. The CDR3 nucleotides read TGTGCCAGCAGCTTGGGCGGGAGCAGGTCCTACAATGAGCAGTTCTTC. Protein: CASSLGGSRSYNEQFF.

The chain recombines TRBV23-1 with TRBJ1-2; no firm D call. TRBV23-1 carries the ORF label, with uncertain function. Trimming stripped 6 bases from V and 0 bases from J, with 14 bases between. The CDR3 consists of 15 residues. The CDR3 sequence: CASSPTSQANYGYTF. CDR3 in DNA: TGCGCCAGCAGCCCCACAAGTCAGGCTAACTATGGCTACACCTTC.

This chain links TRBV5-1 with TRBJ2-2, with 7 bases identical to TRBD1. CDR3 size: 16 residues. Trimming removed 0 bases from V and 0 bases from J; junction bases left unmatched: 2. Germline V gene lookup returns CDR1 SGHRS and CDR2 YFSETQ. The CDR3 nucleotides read TGCGCCAGCAGCTTGGTTCAGGGGGCGAACACCGGGGAGCTGTTTTTT. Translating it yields CASSLVQGANTGELFF.

CDR3 coding DNA: TGTGCCAGCAGCTTCGGGACTAGCGTTTACGAGCAGTACTTC. It translates to CASSFGTSVYEQYF. The rearrangement joins TRBV5-6 to TRBJ2-7; 10 nucleotides agree with TRBD2. Germline-derived CDR1 and CDR2 are SGHDT and YYEEEE. The CDR3 sequence is 14 residues long. Unmatched junction bases numbered 3, after V lost 2 bases and J lost 4 bases.

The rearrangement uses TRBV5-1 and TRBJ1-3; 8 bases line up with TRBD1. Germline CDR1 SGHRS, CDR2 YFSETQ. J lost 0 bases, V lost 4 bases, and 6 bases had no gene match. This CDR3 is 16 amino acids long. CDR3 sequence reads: CASSRDRNRSGNTIYF. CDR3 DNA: TGCGCCAGCAGCAGGGACAGGAATCGCTCTGGAAACACCATATATTTT.

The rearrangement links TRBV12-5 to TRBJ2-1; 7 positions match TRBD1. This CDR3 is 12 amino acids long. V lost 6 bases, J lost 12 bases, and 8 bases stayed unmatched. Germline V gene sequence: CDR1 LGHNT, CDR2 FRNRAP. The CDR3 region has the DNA TGTGCTAGTGGCCAGGGGACAGCTGGGCAGTTCTTC. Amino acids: CASGQGTAGQFF.

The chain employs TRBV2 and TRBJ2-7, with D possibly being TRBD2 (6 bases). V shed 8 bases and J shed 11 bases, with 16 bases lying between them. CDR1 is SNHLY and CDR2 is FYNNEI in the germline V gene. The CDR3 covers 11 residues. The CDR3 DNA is TGTGCCAGCTGGGCCGGGGGTGTGAAGTACTTC. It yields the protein CASWAGGVKYF.

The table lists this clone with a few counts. The CDR3 DNA reads TGTGCCAGCTCACCGGCGTCAGGTCTGAACACTGAAGCTTTCTTT. Its protein product is CASSPASGLNTEAFF. This chain uses TRBV18 with TRBJ1-1; no firm D call. Germline V lookup: CDR1 KGHSH, CDR2 LQKENI. V was cut by 3 bases and J by 0 bases, with 11 bases left in between. This CDR3 spans 15 amino acids.

CDR3 sequence: CASSLHRPTNEKLFF. DNA for the CDR3: TGTGCCAGCAGTCTTCACAGGCCAACTAATGAAAAACTGTTTTTT. The chain combines TRBV28 with TRBJ1-4; maybe TRBD1 (5 bases). Trimming shortened V by 5 bases and J by 0 bases, and 10 bases separated the two germline ends. Germline CDR1 is MDHEN and CDR2 is SYDVKM. CDR3 length: 15 residues. Full variable domain (missing parts from reference TRBV28 and TRBJ1-4): DVKVTQSSRYLVKRTGEKVFLECVQDMDHENMFWYRQDPGLGLRLIYFSYDVKMKEKGDIPEGYSVSREKKERFSLILESASTNQTSMYLCASSLHRPTNEKLFFGSGTQLSVL.

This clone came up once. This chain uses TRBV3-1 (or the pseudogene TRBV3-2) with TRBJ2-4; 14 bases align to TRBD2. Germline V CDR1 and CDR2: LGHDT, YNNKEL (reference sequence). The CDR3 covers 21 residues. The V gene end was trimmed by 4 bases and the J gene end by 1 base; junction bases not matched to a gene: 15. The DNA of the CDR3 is TGTGCCAGCAGCCCCCTGTTGACTAGCGGGGGGGCGAGTGCGGCCAAAAACATTCAGTACTTC. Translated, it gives CASSPLLTSGGASAAKNIQYF.

The CDR3 loop reads CASSRLGQGLNEQFF. The CDR3 nucleotides read TGCGCCAGCAGTCGTCTCGGACAGGGTCTGAATGAGCAGTTCTTC. The chain recombines TRBV5-1 with TRBJ2-1; 8 bases map to TRBD1. Germline V gene data show CDR1 as SGHRS and CDR2 as YFSETQ. V lost 5 bases and J lost 7; bases outside the gene matches: 11. The CDR3 totals 15 residues.

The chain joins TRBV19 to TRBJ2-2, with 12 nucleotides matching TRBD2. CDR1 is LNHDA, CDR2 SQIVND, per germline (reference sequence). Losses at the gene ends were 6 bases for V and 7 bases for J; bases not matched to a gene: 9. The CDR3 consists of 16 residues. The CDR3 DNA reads TGTGCCAGTAGCCCCCGACTAGCGGGAGTTGTCGGGGAGCTGTTTTTT. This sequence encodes CASSPRLAGVVGELFF. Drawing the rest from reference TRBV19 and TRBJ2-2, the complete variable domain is DGGITQSPKYLFRKEGQNVTLSCEQNLNHDAMYWYRQDPGQGLRLIYYSQIVNDFQKGDIAEGYSVSREKKESFPLTVTSAQKNPTAFYLCASSPRLAGVVGELFFGEGSRLTVL.

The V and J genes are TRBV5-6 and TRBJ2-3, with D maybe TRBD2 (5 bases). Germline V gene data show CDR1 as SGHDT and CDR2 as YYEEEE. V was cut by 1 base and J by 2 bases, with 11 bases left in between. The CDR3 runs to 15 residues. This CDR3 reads CASSLTGGFTDTQYF. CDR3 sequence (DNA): TGTGCCAGCAGCTTGACCGGCGGGTTCACAGATACGCAGTATTTT.

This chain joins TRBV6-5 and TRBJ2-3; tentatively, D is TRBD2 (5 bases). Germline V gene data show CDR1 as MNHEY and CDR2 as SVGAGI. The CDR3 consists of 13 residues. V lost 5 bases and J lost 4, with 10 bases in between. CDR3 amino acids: CASSTLEADTQYF. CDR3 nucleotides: TGTGCCAGCAGTACCCTGGAGGCAGATACGCAGTATTTT.

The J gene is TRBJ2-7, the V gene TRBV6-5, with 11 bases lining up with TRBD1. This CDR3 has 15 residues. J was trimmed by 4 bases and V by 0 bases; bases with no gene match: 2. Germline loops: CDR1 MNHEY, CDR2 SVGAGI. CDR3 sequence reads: CASSYSGQGEYEQYF. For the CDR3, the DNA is TGTGCCAGCAGTTACTCGGGACAGGGGGAATACGAGCAGTACTTC.

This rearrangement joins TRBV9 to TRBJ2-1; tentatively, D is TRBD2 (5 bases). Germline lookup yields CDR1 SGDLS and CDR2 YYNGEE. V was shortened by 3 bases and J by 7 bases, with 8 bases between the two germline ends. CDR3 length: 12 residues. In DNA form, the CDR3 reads TGTGCCAGCAGCGCGGGAACAAATGAGCAGTTCTTC. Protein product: CASSAGTNEQFF.

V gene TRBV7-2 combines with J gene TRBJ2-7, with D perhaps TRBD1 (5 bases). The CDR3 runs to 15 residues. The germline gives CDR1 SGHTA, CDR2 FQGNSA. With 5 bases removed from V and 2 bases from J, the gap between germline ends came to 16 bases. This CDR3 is CASSPRGTLAYEQYF. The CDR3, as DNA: TGTGCCAGCAGCCCAAGGGGCACCTTAGCCTACGAGCAGTACTTC. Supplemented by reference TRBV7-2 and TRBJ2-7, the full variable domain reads GAGVSQSPSNKVTEKGKDVELRCDPISGHTALYWYRQSLGQGLEFLIYFQGNSAPDKSGLPSDRFSAERTGGSVSTLTIQRTQQEDSAVYLCASSPRGTLAYEQYFGPGTRLTVT.

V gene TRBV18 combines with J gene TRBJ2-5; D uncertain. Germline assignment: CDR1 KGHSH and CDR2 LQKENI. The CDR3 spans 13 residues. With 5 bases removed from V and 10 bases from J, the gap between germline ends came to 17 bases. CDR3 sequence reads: CASSSETGLDQYF. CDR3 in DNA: TGTGCCAGCTCATCGGAGACCGGGTTAGACCAGTACTTC.

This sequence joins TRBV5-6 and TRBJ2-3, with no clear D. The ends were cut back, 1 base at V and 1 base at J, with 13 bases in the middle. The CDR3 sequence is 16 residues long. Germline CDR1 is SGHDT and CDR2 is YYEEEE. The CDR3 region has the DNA TGTGCCAGCAGCTTGACTGGGCTTGTGGGCACAGATACGCAGTATTTT. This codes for CASSLTGLVGTDTQYF.